This entry is about one TCR beta chain. This sample was included in a study of blood T cell repertoires in COVID-19. The J segment lost 3 bases and the V segment lost 11 bases, leaving 11 bases of the junction unmatched. The germline gives CDR1 ENHRY, CDR2 SYGVKD. The CDR3 length is 15 residues. Profiling relied on immunoSEQ multiplex PCR, and the TCRdb table lists in-frame clones only, not all of them. The sample yields about 96,000 clones, around 80% seen once. The receptor was isolated from a man aged 50 to 59 who had recovered from COVID-19. Sequencing was carried out using peripheral blood. The chain employs TRBV10-3 and TRBJ1-1; 11 bases fit TRBD1. The DNA of the CDR3 is TGTGCCTCCGGGAGGGTGGGACAGGGGGACACTGAAGCTTTCTTT. Translating gives CASGRVGQGDTEAFF.